This TCR beta chain was captured by sequencing in a study of shared clonotypes between healthy human individuals. Study in general: Sampling drew on donors who were a couple of women and a few men aged 18 to 49. General study findings and limits: Sorted-subset sequencing was shown by rarefaction to be incomplete despite large depth. Naive subsets, compared against memory subsets, generally had larger estimated richness values.

TCRdb keeps only in-frame clones here, not all; method: immunoSEQ multiplex PCR. The sample has about 980,000 clones, 76% seen once. V gave up 3 bases and J gave up 1 base, with 14 bases separating them. Germline CDR1 is KGHSH and CDR2 is LQKENI. CDR3 size: 16 residues. Remarks on this clone: Its antigen is unknown.

The sample taken for sequencing was memory CD4+ T cells sorted from blood. Subset specified: CD45RA-negative fraction. The receptor was isolated from a man younger than 30 in good health. V gene TRBV18 combines with J gene TRBJ2-3; D might be TRBD2 (6 bases). In DNA form, the CDR3 reads TGTGCCAGCTCACCCCAAGGCGGGGTACGCACAGATACGCAGTATTTT. Its translation: CASSPQGGVRTDTQYF.